This record concerns one T cell receptor beta chain sequence. The antigen is undetermined. These data are taken from a study of human T cells and chemical hapten exposure. The study's findings and limits: TCRs exceeding a frequency of 1 in 1000 stayed unchanged under DPC sensitization.

Germline CDR1 is DFQATT and CDR2 is SNEGSKA (reference sequence). The CDR3 extends over 12 amino acids. Between the trimmed V and J ends, which lost 2 bases and 4 bases, there was a span of 8 bases. Time point in this sample: healthy volunteer bleed at 2 weeks. Unfractionated whole blood yielded total RNA. Unique molecular identifiers were affixed to discrete cDNA molecules within the library. Original processing notes: Sample TCR counts, which ranged from roughly 23,224 to 750,000, had a median of 95,638. MiXCR, run by TCRdb on the RACE reads, gives a single entry per CDR3 protein. The V and J calls come from TCRdb's annotation, not from the publication. The sample has approximately 97,000 distinct CDR3 sequences; about 10% are singletons.

The source is a female donor in good health. Some clones in this sample may be carry-over from other donors' samples. The genes are TRBV20-1 and TRBJ1-1; no definite D call. Sequenced sample: whole blood. The CDR3 protein is CSARPSSTEAFF. CDR3 DNA sequence: TGCAGTGCTAGACCGTCTAGCACTGAAGCTTTCTTT.